This record looks at one T cell receptor beta chain sequence and its context. Its antigen is currently unknown. Profiling relied on immunoSEQ multiplex PCR, and the TCRdb table lists in-frame clones only, not all of them. Seen here are over 80,000 clones, 70% to 90% observed once, and the top ten hold less than 6.5%. This sample stems from a study of OX40 agonist ivuxolimab in advanced cancers. About the study: Each patient was given ivuxolimab into a vein every 2 weeks, at 0.01 to 10 mg/kg. Enrolled patients in dose escalation had cancers that were hepatocellular carcinoma, melanoma, renal cell or head and neck cancer. Participants averaged approximately 60 years of age (range roughly 23 to 80) and were 75% to 90% male.

Study-level results: Expansion of clones was among the lowest in partial responders at 0.1-3.0 mg/kg.

Per germline, CDR1 ENHRY and CDR2 SYGVKD. The CDR3 spans 13 residues. Trimming removed 7 bases at V and 4 bases at J, with 13 bases between. Material: CD4+ or CD8+ T cells sorted from blood, obtained in a trial of the OX40 agonist ivuxolimab. The chain employs TRBV10-3 and TRBJ1-1; D might be TRBD1 (5 bases). This receptor was taken from an adult with an advanced solid tumor such as melanoma, head and neck, liver or kidney cancer. CDR3 bases: TGTGCCATCATGGAACAGGTGGGCACTGAAGCTTTCTTT. Translation: CAIMEQVGTEAFF.